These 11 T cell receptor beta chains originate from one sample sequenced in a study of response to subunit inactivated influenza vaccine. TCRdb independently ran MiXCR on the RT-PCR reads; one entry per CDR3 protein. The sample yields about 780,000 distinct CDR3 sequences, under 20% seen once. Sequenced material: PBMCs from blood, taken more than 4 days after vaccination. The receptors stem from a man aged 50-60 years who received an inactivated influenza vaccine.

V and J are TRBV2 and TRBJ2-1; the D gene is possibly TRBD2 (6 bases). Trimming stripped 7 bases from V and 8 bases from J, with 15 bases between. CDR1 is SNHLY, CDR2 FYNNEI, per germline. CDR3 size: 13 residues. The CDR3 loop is CASTRRGMHEQFF. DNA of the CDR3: TGTGCCAGCACCCGACGGGGGATGCATGAGCAGTTCTTC.

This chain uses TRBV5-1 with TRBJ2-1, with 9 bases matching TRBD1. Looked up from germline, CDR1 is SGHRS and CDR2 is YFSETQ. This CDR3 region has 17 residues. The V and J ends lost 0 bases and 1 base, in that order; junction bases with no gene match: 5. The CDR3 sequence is CASSLGDRVSSYNEQFF. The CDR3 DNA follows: TGCGCCAGCAGCTTGGGGGACAGGGTTTCGTCCTACAATGAGCAGTTCTTC.

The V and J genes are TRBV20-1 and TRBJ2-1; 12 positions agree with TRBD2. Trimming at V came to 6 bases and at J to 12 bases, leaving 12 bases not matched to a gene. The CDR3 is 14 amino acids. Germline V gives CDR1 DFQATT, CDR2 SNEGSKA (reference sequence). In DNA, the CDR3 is TGCAGTGCCACCGGGACTAGCGGGTTAGGGGGGCAGTTCTTC. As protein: CSATGTSGLGGQFF.

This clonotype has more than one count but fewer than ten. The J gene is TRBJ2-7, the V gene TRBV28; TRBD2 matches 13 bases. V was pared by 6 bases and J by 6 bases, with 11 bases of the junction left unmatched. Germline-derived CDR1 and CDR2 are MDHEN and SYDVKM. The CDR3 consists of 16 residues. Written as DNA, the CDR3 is TGTGCCAGCAGCCTGGGACTAGCGGGAAACAAAATCGAGCAGTACTTC. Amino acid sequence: CASSLGLAGNKIEQYF.

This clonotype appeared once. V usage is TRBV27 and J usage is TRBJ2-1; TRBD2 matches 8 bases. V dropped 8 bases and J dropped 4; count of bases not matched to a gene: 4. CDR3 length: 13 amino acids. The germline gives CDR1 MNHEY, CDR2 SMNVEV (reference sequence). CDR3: CASARGGYNEQFF. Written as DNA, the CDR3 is TGTGCCAGCGCACGGGGGGGATACAATGAGCAGTTCTTC.

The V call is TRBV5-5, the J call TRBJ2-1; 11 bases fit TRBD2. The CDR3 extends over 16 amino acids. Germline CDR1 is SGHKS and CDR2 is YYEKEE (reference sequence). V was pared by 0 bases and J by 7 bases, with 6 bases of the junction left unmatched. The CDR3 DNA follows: TGTGCCAGCAGCTTGGGTTTTAGCGGGGGGGCGAATGAGCAGTTCTTC. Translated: CASSLGFSGGANEQFF.

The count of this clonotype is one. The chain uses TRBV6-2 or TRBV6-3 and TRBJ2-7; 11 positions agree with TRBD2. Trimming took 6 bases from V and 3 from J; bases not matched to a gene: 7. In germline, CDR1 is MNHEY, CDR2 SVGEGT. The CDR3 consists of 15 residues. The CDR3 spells CASRGSGRVHYEQYF. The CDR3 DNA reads TGTGCCAGCAGGGGTAGCGGGAGGGTACACTACGAGCAGTACTTC.

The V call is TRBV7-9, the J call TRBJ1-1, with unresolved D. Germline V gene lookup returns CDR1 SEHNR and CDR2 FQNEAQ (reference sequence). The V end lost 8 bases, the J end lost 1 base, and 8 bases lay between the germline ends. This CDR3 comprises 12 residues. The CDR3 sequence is CASVWENTEAFF. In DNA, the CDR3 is TGTGCCAGCGTTTGGGAGAACACTGAAGCTTTCTTT.

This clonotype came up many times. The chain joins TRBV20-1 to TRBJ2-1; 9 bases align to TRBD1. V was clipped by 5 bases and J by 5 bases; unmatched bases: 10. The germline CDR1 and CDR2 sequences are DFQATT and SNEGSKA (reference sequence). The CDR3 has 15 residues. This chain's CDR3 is CSAPRPGTGNNEQFF. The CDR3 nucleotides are TGCAGTGCTCCCCGTCCCGGGACAGGGAACAATGAGCAGTTCTTC.

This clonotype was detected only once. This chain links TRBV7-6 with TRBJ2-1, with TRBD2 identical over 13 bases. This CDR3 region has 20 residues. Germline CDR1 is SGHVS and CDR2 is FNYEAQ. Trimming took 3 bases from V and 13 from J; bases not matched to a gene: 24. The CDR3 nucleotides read TGTGCCAGCAGCTTCCTAGTGGGAGAAAGACTAGCGGGGGGATCGGCCCCTCAGTTCTTC. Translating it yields CASSFLVGERLAGGSAPQFF.

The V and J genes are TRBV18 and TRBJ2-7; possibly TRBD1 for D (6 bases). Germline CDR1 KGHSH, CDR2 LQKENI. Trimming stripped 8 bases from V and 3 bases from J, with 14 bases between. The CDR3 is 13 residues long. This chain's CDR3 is CASHGTNRYEQYF. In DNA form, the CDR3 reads TGTGCCAGCCACGGGACAAACCGCTACGAGCAGTACTTC.